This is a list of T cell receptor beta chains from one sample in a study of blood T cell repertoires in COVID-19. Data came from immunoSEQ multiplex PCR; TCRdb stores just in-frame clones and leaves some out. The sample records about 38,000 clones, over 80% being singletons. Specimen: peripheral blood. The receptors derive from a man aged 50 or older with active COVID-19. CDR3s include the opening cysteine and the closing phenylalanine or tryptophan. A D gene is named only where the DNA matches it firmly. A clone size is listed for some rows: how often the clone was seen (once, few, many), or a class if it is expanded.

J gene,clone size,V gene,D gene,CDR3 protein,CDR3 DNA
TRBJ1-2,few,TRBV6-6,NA,CASSPDGTNYGYTF,TGTGCCAGCAGCCCCGACGGGACTAACTATGGCTACACCTTC
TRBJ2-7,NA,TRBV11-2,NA,CASSLWQSYEQYF,TGTGCCAGCAGCTTATGGCAGTCCTACGAGCAGTACTTC
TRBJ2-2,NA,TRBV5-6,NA,CASSLGAQTNTGELFF,TGTGCCAGCAGCTTGGGGGCACAAACGAACACCGGGGAGCTGTTTTTT
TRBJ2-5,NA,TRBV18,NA,CASSPPSGRGETQYF,TGTGCCAGCTCACCACCGTCAGGGCGAGGCGAGACCCAGTACTTC
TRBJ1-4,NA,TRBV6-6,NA,CASSPYDEKLFF,TGTGCCAGCAGTCCCTATGATGAAAAACTGTTTTTT
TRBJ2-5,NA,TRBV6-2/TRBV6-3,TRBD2,CASSYSTTSGKETQYF,TGTGCCAGCAGTTACTCAACAACTAGCGGAAAAGAGACCCAGTACTTC
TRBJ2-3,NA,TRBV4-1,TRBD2,CASSQDFRTSGGLADTQYF,TGCGCCAGCAGCCAAGATTTCAGGACTAGCGGGGGCCTGGCGGATACGCAGTATTTT
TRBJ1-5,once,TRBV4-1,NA,CASSQERERVNQPQHF,TGCGCCAGCAGCCAAGAGAGGGAAAGGGTCAATCAGCCCCAGCATTTT
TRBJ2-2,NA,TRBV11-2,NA,CASSLDIIQVNTGELFF,TGTGCCAGCAGCTTAGATATTATACAGGTCAACACCGGGGAGCTGTTTTTT
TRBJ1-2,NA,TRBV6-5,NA,CASRDPGLRGYTF,TGTGCCAGCAGAGATCCGGGACTCCGGGGCTACACCTTC
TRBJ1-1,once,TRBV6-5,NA,CASRQRDTEAFF,TGTGCCAGCCGGCAGAGGGACACTGAAGCTTTCTTT
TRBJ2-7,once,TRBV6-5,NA,CASNTGSPPYEQYF,TGTGCCAGCAATACAGGGTCGCCCCCCTACGAGCAGTACTTC
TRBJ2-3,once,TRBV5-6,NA,CASSFPRTDQDTQYF,TGTGCCAGCAGCTTCCCCCGGACAGATCAAGATACGCAGTATTTT
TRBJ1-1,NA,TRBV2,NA,CASSDPRDTEAFF,TGTGCCAGCAGTGATCCCCGGGACACTGAAGCTTTCTTT
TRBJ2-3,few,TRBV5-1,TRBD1,CASSAETGESTDTQYF,TGCGCCAGCAGCGCCGAGACAGGGGAGAGCACAGATACGCAGTATTTT
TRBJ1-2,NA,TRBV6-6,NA,CASTPSFEINYGYTF,TGTGCCAGCACCCCTTCGTTCGAGATTAACTATGGCTACACCTTC
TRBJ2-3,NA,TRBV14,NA,CASSPSGRTDTQYF,TGTGCCAGCAGCCCTTCAGGAAGGACAGATACGCAGTATTTT
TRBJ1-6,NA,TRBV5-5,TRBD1,CASSLAQGQSFSPLHF,TGTGCCAGCAGCCTGGCCCAGGGACAGTCGTTTTCACCCCTCCACTTT
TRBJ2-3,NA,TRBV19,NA,CASSPTGPADTQYF,TGTGCCAGTAGTCCAACAGGGCCCGCAGATACGCAGTATTTT
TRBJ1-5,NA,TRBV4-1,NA,CASSQGGFSNQPQHF,TGCGCCAGCAGCCAAGGAGGGTTTAGCAATCAGCCCCAGCATTTT
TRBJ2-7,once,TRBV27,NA,CASSQGGGAFEQYF,TGTGCCAGCAGTCAGGGAGGGGGGGCCTTCGAGCAGTACTTC
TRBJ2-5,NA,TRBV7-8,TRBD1,CASSLNRDSQETQYF,TGTGCCAGCAGCTTAAACAGGGACAGCCAAGAGACCCAGTACTTC
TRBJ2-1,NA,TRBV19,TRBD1,CASKDRGIRNNEQFF,TGTGCCAGTAAGGACAGGGGCATAAGAAACAATGAGCAGTTCTTC
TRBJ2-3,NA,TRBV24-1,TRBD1,CATSDSIAAGGSTDTQYF,TGTGCCACCAGTGATAGCATCGCGGCAGGGGGAAGCACAGATACGCAGTATTTT
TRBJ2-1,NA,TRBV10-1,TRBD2,CASSDLAGGPGVQFF,TGCGCCAGCAGTGATCTGGCGGGGGGGCCCGGAGTGCAGTTCTTC
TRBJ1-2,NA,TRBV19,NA,CASRGLQGTYGYTF,TGTGCCAGTAGGGGTTTACAGGGTACCTATGGCTACACCTTC
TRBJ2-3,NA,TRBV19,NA,CASSIRGQWGGDTQYF,TGTGCCAGTAGTATAAGGGGCCAGTGGGGTGGGGATACGCAGTATTTT
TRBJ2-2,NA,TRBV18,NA,CASSPTGQNTGELFF,TGTGCCAGCTCACCAACAGGACAGAACACCGGGGAGCTGTTTTTT
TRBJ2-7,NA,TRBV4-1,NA,CASRLSDGAEQYF,TGCGCCAGCAGGCTCTCAGATGGAGCCGAGCAGTACTTC
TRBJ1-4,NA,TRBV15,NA,CATSRDGALHEKLFF,TGTGCCACCAGCAGAGATGGGGCGTTACATGAAAAACTGTTTTTT
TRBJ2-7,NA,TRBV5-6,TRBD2,CASSLSSQLAGDEQYF,TGTGCCAGCAGCCTTTCTTCGCAACTAGCGGGGGACGAGCAGTACTTC
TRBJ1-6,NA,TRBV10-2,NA,CASSGTGFNSPLHF,TGCGCCAGCAGTGGAACAGGGTTTAATTCACCCCTCCACTTT
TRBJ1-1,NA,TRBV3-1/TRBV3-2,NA,CASSQTELEAFF,TGTGCCAGCAGCCAGACAGAACTTGAAGCTTTCTTT
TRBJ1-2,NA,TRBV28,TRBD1,CASSPQDRDYGYTF,TGTGCCAGCAGTCCCCAGGACAGGGACTATGGCTACACCTTC
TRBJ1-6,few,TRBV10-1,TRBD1,CASSEAQGGSPLHF,TGCGCCAGCAGTGAGGCCCAGGGGGGATCACCCCTCCACTTT
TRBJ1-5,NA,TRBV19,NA,CASSIGGTGNQPQHF,TGTGCCAGTAGTATAGGTGGTACGGGCAATCAGCCCCAGCATTTT
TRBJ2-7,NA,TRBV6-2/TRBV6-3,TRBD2,CASSYDQRGSSYEQYF,TGTGCCAGCAGTTACGACCAGCGGGGGTCCTCCTACGAGCAGTACTTC
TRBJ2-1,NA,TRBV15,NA,CATSPPRGEQFF,TGTGCCACCAGCCCACCTCGGGGGGAGCAGTTCTTC
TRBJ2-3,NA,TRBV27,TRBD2,CASSLGSLAGRSTDTQYF,TGTGCCAGCAGTTTAGGAAGTCTAGCGGGGAGAAGCACAGATACGCAGTATTTT
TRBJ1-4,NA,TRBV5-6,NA,CASSWGVTVGEKLFF,TGTGCCAGCAGCTGGGGAGTTACGGTGGGTGAAAAACTGTTTTTT
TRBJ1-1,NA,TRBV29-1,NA,CSVEGGNTEAFF,TGCAGCGTTGAAGGCGGGAACACTGAAGCTTTCTTT
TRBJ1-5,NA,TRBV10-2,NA,CASSAGFNQPQHF,TGCGCCAGCAGTGCAGGATTCAATCAGCCCCAGCATTTT